This T cell receptor beta chain comes out of a study of blood T cell repertoires in COVID-19. Study context: The samples span acute and convalescent COVID-19 from the United States, Italy and Spain. T cells, B-cell-depleted T cells, or PBMCs supplied cDNA or gDNA.

In the original analysis: Amplification of reference gene primers was used by the study to estimate nucleated cell counts. Clones were sequenced by immunoSEQ multiplex PCR, and TCRdb holds only the in-frame ones, with some missing. The V and J calls and clone size were taken over from that table, and D and trimming were inferred from the DNA. The sample holds 190,000 or so clones, about 86% seen once. Trimming removed 6 bases from V and 2 bases from J, with 20 bases in between. Germline-derived CDR1 and CDR2 are SQVTM and ANQGSEA. CDR3 length: 15 amino acids. The sequence came from a woman aged 18-35 years who had recovered from COVID-19. The chain is built from TRBV29-1 and TRBJ2-7; maybe TRBD2 (5 bases). Sequenced material: peripheral blood. CDR3 DNA: TGCAGCGTCTCAGGAATAGGGATGGGAGCCTACGAGCAGTACTTC. Translating gives CSVSGIGMGAYEQYF.